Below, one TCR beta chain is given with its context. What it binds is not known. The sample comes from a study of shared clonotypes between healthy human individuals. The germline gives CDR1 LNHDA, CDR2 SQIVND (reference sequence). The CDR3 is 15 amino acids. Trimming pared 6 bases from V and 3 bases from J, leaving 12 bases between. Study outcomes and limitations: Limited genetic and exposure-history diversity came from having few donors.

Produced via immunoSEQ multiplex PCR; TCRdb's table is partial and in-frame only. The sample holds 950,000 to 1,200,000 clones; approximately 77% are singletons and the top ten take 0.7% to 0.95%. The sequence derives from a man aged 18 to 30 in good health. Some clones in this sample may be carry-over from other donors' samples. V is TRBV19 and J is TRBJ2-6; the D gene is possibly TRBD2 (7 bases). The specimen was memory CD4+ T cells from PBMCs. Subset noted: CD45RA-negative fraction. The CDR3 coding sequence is TGTGCCAGTAGGCCCGGGGGGCTTGGGGCCAACGTCCTGACTTTC. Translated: CASRPGGLGANVLTF.